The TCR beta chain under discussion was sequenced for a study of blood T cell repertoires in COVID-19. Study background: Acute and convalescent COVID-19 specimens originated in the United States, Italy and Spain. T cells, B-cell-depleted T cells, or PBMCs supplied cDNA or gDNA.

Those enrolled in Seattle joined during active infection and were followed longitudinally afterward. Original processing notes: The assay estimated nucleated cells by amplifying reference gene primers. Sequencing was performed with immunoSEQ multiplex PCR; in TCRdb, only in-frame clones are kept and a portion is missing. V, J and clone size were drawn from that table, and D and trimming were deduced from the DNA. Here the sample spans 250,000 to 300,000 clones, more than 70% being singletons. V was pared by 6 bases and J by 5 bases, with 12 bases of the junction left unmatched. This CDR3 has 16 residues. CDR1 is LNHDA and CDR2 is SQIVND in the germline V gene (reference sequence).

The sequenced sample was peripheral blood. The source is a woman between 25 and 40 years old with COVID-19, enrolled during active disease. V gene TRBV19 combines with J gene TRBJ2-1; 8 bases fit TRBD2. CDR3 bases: TGTGCCAGTAGCACCCGACGCGGGAGGAACGACAATGAGCAGTTCTTC. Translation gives CASSTRRGRNDNEQFF.